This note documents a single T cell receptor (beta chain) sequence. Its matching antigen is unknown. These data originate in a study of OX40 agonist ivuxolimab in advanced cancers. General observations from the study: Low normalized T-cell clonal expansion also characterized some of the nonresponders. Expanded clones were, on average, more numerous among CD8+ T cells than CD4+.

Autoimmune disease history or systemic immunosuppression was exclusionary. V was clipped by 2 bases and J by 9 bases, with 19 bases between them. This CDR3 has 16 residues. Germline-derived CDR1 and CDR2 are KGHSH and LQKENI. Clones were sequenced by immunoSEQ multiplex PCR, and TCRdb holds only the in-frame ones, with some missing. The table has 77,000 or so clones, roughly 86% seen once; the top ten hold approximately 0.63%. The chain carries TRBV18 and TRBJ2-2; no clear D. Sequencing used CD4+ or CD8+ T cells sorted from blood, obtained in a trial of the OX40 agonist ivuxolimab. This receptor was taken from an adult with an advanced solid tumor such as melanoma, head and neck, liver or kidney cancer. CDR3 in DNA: TGTGCCAGCTCACCAGCGATGCGGCAGGTGGACCGGGAGCTGTTTTTT. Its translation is CASSPAMRQVDRELFF.